Below, 26 T cell receptor beta chains from the same sample are listed, as sequenced in a study of blood T cell repertoires in COVID-19 (dated by TCRdb to the early 2020s). The library was built by means of the immunoSEQ multiplex PCR assay. The clones in this table, taken by TCRdb from immuneACCESS, are in-frame only. Not every clone is retained; where verified, under half of the shortfall comes from an unresolved V gene, and the cause of the rest is unknown. The sample yields 30,000 or so clones; about nine tenths were counted once. Under 6% of the sample belongs to the ten largest clones. Sequencing was carried out using peripheral blood. These receptors were obtained from a human donor in a cohort sampled during active COVID-19.

The genes are TRBV4-1 and TRBJ1-1; D not resolved. This CDR3 spans 17 amino acids. The V end was cut by 2 bases, the J end by 0 bases, with 16 bases between. Germline V gene data show CDR1 as MGHRA and CDR2 as YSYEKL. This chain's CDR3 is CASSQRSLGLLNTEAFF. The CDR3 DNA reads TGCGCCAGCAGCCAAAGGTCCCTGGGCCTTTTGAACACTGAAGCTTTCTTT.

V is TRBV19 and J is TRBJ2-4; a weak D match, TRBD2 (6 bases). CDR1 is LNHDA and CDR2 is SQIVND in the germline V gene (reference sequence). The germline V and J ends were trimmed by 3 bases and 9 bases, with 18 bases remaining between them. The CDR3 sequence is 15 residues long. CDR3 sequence: CASSIGGATRGIQYF. The CDR3 DNA is TGTGCCAGTAGTATCGGCGGGGCGACGCGGGGCATTCAGTACTTC.

This clone was recorded once. This chain links TRBV6-6 with TRBJ1-6; D remains ambiguous. This CDR3 is built from 16 residues. With 4 bases removed from V and 7 bases from J, the gap between germline ends came to 17 bases. Germline CDR1 MNHNY, CDR2 SVGAGI (reference sequence). This chain's CDR3 is CASSSGSELLNSPLHF. For the CDR3, the DNA is TGTGCCAGCAGTTCGGGGAGTGAACTATTAAATTCACCCCTCCACTTT.

The count of this clone is one. V is TRBV11-2 and J is TRBJ2-1; TRBD1 agrees at 9 bases. Trimming at V came to 4 bases and at J to 7 bases, leaving 11 bases not matched to a gene. Looked up from germline, CDR1 is SGHAT and CDR2 is FQNNGV. The CDR3 runs 16 residues. CDR3 in DNA: TGTGCCAGCAGCTCCCTCAAGGGACAGGGTACAAATGAGCAGTTCTTC. Its translation: CASSSLKGQGTNEQFF. Drawing the rest from reference TRBV11-2 and TRBJ2-1, the complete variable domain is EAGVAQSPRYKIIEKRQSVAFWCNPISGHATLYWYQQILGQGPKLLIQFQNNGVVDDSQLPKDRFSAERLKGVDSTLKIQPAKLEDSAVYLCASSSLKGQGTNEQFFGPGTRLTVL.

V gene TRBV12-3 or TRBV12-4 combines with J gene TRBJ2-3; D may be TRBD2 (5 bases). This CDR3 has 12 amino acids. V lost 8 bases and J lost 8, with 14 bases in between. In nucleotides, the CDR3 is TGTGCCAGCGGCCCCACGGGGTCTACGCAGTATTTT. As protein: CASGPTGSTQYF.

The rearrangement links TRBV5-6 to TRBJ2-5, with a possible D match to TRBD2 (7 bases). The V and J ends lost 4 bases and 7 bases respectively, with 14 bases between them. There are 13 residues in the CDR3. Germline V CDR1 and CDR2: SGHDT, YYEEEE. The CDR3 protein is CASSPWEGGTQYF. DNA of the CDR3: TGTGCCAGCAGCCCCTGGGAGGGGGGGACCCAGTACTTC.

The gene calls are TRBV12-5 and TRBJ2-2; weak D call: TRBD2 (6 bases). The germline V gene encodes CDR1 LGHNT and CDR2 FRNRAP. V gave up 4 bases and J gave up 1 base, with 7 bases separating them. The CDR3 spans 14 residues. CDR3 loop: CASGSEGNTGELFF. CDR3 DNA sequence: TGTGCTAGTGGTTCGGAGGGGAACACCGGGGAGCTGTTTTTT.

The V gene is TRBV2, the J gene TRBJ2-1, with D unclear. The ends were cut back, 2 bases at V and 6 bases at J, with 5 bases in the middle. CDR1 is SNHLY, CDR2 FYNNEI, per germline. The CDR3 runs to 12 residues. The CDR3 reads CASSENSNEQFF. CDR3 DNA: TGTGCCAGCAGTGAAAATAGCAATGAGCAGTTCTTC.

The chain joins TRBV2 to TRBJ1-1; 8 bases are a match to TRBD1. Unmatched junction bases numbered 8, after V lost 2 bases and J lost 6 bases. CDR3 length equals 15 residues. Germline V gene sequence: CDR1 SNHLY, CDR2 FYNNEI. CDR3 residues: CASSERQGAAPEAFF. DNA for the CDR3: TGTGCCAGCAGTGAACGGCAGGGGGCCGCCCCTGAAGCTTTCTTT.

The genes are TRBV30 and TRBJ2-1, with TRBD2 identical over 9 bases. The ends lost 0 bases at V and 15 bases at J; junction bases unmatched: 15. The CDR3 covers 15 residues. Per germline, CDR1 GTSNPN and CDR2 SVGIG (reference sequence). The CDR3 DNA follows: TGTGCCTGGAGTGTAGATGCTAGCGGGAATGTTAATCCGTTCTTC. It codes for CAWSVDASGNVNPFF.

The CDR3 DNA sequence: TGTGCCACCAGGGAGGGAGGGGAAGATGAGCAGTTCTTC. Translated: CATREGGEDEQFF. This sequence joins TRBV24-1 and TRBJ2-1, with TRBD2 matching over 7 bases. Germline assignment: CDR1 KGHDR and CDR2 SFDVKD. The CDR3 extends over 13 amino acids. V shed 7 bases, J shed 8 bases, and the junction held 7 bases outside the gene matches.

The chain is built from TRBV2 and TRBJ2-5; D might be TRBD2 (7 bases). In germline, CDR1 is SNHLY, CDR2 FYNNEI. V lost 4 bases to trimming and J lost 4 bases, with 16 bases between them. The CDR3 has 15 amino acids. The DNA for the CDR3 is TGTGCCAGCAGTGTGGAGGGGGGGCTTGTAGAGACCCAGTACTTC. Translated: CASSVEGGLVETQYF.

The chain carries TRBV10-3 and TRBJ2-5, with TRBD2 matching 7 bases. CDR3 length: 13 amino acids. CDR1 and CDR2 from the germline V gene are ENHRY and SYGVKD. V lost 10 bases, J lost 3 bases, and 8 bases stayed unmatched. The CDR3 nucleotides read TGTGCCACCTCTAGCGGTCCAAAAGAGACCCAGTACTTC. Protein: CATSSGPKETQYF.

CDR3 sequence reads: CAISESIVSEAFF. The CDR3 DNA reads TGTGCCATCAGTGAGTCGATTGTTAGTGAAGCTTTCTTT. V and J are TRBV10-3 and TRBJ1-1; D unclear. With 0 bases removed from V and 7 bases from J, the gap between germline ends came to 9 bases. CDR1 is ENHRY, CDR2 SYGVKD, per germline. The CDR3 totals 13 residues.

The V and J genes are TRBV28 and TRBJ1-6, with D possibly matching TRBD1 (5 bases). Per the germline V gene, CDR1 is MDHEN and CDR2 is SYDVKM. V lost 3 bases, J lost 9 bases, and 15 bases lay in between. The CDR3 runs to 15 residues. CDR3 protein: CASSLSGAPGSPLHF. In DNA, the CDR3 is TGTGCCAGCAGTTTGAGTGGGGCCCCTGGTTCACCCCTCCACTTT. Looking up the rest from reference TRBV28 and TRBJ1-6 gives the full variable domain: DVKVTQSSRYLVKRTGEKVFLECVQDMDHENMFWYRQDPGLGLRLIYFSYDVKMKEKGDIPEGYSVSREKKERFSLILESASTNQTSMYLCASSLSGAPGSPLHFGNGTRLTVT.

V is TRBV5-6 and J is TRBJ1-5, with 9 nucleotides matching TRBD1. From germline, CDR1 is SGHDT and CDR2 YYEEEE. CDR3 length: 16 residues. The V gene end was trimmed by 1 base and the J gene end by 0 bases; junction bases not matched to a gene: 2. The CDR3 is CASSLTGGYSNQPQHF. The CDR3 DNA reads as TGTGCCAGCAGCTTGACAGGGGGCTATAGCAATCAGCCCCAGCATTTT.

The genes are TRBV24-1 and TRBJ2-1; 13 bases match TRBD2. CDR3 length equals 16 residues. Per germline, CDR1 KGHDR and CDR2 SFDVKD. With 5 bases clipped from V and 8 bases from J, the junction kept 8 bases outside the gene matches. CDR3 sequence: CATSGLGLAGIDEQFF. DNA for the CDR3: TGTGCCACCAGTGGACTGGGACTAGCGGGAATCGATGAGCAGTTCTTC.

The rearrangement links TRBV4-2 to TRBJ2-1, with TRBD2 matching 14 bases. Germline CDR1 and CDR2: LGHNA and YNFKEQ. Trimming removed 0 bases from V and 8 bases from J; junction bases left unmatched: 9. The CDR3 spans 18 residues. The CDR3 coding sequence is TGTGCCAGCAGCCAAGAAACCTTGGGACTAGCGGGGGTCTATGAGCAGTTCTTC. Translated, it gives CASSQETLGLAGVYEQFF.

The gene calls are TRBV21-1 and TRBJ2-7; the table's TRBD1 call for D was not verified on the DNA. TRBV21-1 is recorded as a pseudogene. This CDR3 is 13 amino acids long. The CDR3 is CASSTTGGYEQYV. CDR3 in DNA: TGTGCCAGCAGTACGACAGGGGGGTACGAGCAGTACGTC.

This clone was counted a single time. The chain couples TRBV3-1 (or the pseudogene TRBV3-2) to TRBJ1-4, with TRBD1 matching over 12 bases. The CDR3 extends over 16 amino acids. From germline, CDR1 is LGHDT and CDR2 YNNKEL (reference sequence). J was trimmed by 3 bases and V by 4 bases; bases with no gene match: 3. CDR3 bases: TGTGCCAGCAGCCCGGGACAGGGGGCGGCTAATGAAAAACTGTTTTTT. It yields the protein CASSPGQGAANEKLFF.

The chain joins TRBV19 to TRBJ2-4; D is possibly TRBD2 (7 bases). The CDR3 covers 15 residues. V gave up 3 bases and J gave up 0 bases, with 9 bases separating them. Germline values: CDR1 LNHDA, CDR2 SQIVND (reference sequence). The CDR3 reads CASSIGGLAKNIQYF. As DNA, the CDR3 is TGTGCCAGTAGTATCGGGGGGCTAGCCAAAAACATTCAGTACTTC.

A few counts support this clone. The J gene is TRBJ1-5, the V gene TRBV28; no clear D. The germline CDR1 and CDR2 sequences are MDHEN and SYDVKM. CDR3 length equals 17 residues. Trimming stripped 1 base from V and 4 bases from J, with 17 bases between. CDR3 DNA: TGTGCCAGCAGTTTATTTAAACGAGGAGGTGGGAATCAGCCCCAGCATTTT. Amino acid sequence: CASSLFKRGGGNQPQHF.

This chain joins TRBV7-2 and TRBJ2-3; D gene unclear. Trimming pared 3 bases from V and 4 bases from J, leaving 2 bases between. Germline CDR1 is SGHTA and CDR2 is FQGNSA. CDR3 size: 11 residues. CDR3 in amino acids: CASSFADTQYF. The CDR3 DNA sequence: TGTGCCAGCAGCTTCGCAGATACGCAGTATTTT.

V is TRBV11-1 and J is TRBJ2-7; D ambiguous. Germline-derived CDR1 and CDR2 are SGHAT and FQDESV (reference sequence). Trimming stripped 4 bases from V and 4 bases from J, with 11 bases between. CDR3 length: 13 amino acids. Here the CDR3 reads CASSSIDIYEQYV. As DNA, the CDR3 is TGTGCCAGCAGCTCGATAGATATTTACGAGCAGTACGTC.

The rearrangement links TRBV7-2 to TRBJ1-1; no definite D call. Germline CDR1 SGHTA, CDR2 FQGNSA. The CDR3 consists of 14 residues. Trimming left V 7 bases short and J 0 bases short, with 12 bases between. CDR3 bases: TGTGCCAGCACCCGTTCGTCTATGAACACTGAAGCTTTCTTT. Protein product: CASTRSSMNTEAFF.

The chain is built from TRBV6-5 and TRBJ1-2, with TRBD1 identical over 8 bases. CDR1 and CDR2 (germline): MNHEY, SVGAGI. V trimming: 6 bases; J trimming: 8 bases; junction bases outside the gene matches: 5. The CDR3 is made up of 12 amino acids. The CDR3 protein is CASSRPGGGYTF. In nucleotides, the CDR3 is TGTGCCAGCAGCAGACCAGGGGGCGGCTACACCTTC.